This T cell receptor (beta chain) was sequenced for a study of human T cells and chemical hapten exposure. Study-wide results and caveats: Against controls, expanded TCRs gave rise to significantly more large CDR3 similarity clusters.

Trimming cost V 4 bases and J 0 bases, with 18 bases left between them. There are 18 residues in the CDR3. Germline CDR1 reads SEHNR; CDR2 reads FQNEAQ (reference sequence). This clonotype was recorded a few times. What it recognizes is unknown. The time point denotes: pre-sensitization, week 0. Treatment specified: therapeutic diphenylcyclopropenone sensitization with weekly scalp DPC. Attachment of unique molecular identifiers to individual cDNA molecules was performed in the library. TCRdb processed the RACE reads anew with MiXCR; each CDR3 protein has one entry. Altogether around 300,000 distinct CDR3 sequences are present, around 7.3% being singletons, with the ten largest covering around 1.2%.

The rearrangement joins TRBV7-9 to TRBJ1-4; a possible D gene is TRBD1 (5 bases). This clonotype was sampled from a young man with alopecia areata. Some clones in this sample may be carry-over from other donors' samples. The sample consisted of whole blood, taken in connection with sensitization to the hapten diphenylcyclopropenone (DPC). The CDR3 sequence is CASSSREFRVATNEKLFF. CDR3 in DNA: TGTGCCAGCAGCTCCAGGGAGTTTCGCGTTGCAACTAATGAAAAACTGTTTTTT.